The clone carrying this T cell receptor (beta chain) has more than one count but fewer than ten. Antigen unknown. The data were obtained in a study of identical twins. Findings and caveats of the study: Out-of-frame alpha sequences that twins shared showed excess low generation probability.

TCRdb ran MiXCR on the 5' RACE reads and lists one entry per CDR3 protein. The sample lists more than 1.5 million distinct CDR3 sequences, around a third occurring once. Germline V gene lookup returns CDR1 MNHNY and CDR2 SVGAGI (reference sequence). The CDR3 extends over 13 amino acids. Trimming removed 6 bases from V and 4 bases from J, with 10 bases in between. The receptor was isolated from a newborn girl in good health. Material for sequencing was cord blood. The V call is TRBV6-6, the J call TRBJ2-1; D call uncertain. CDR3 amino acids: CASSTPSYNEQFF. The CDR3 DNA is TGTGCCAGCAGCACCCCCTCGTACAATGAGCAGTTCTTC.